This TCR beta chain was captured in a study of graft-versus-host responses after intestinal transplantation. Overall study context: Each transplant was multivisceral, liver-intestinal, or isolated intestinal. Every recipient underwent anti-thymocyte globulin induction, then tacrolimus and steroids for three to four years. The study, taken as a whole, reports: Declining HvG levels early post-transplant were linked to peak circulating GvH clone levels. Among recipient marrow samples, GvH clones were found; some appeared first in ileum or blood.

Data came from immunoSEQ multiplex PCR; TCRdb stores just in-frame clones and leaves some out. The sample contains about 96,000 clones, 92% of which appear only once. V lost 0 bases and J lost 7, with 12 bases in between. The CDR3 extends over 13 amino acids. The germline V gene has CDR1 GTSNPN and CDR2 SVGIG (reference sequence). This clone has just one count. The target antigen is unknown. This specimen consisted of unstimulated CD4+ T cells sorted from spleen or lymph node cells, obtained before intestinal transplant. The sequence was collected from a human donor who received an intestinal transplant. The gene calls are TRBV30 and TRBJ1-2; D call uncertain. This chain's CDR3 is CAWSVSQEAGYTF. CDR3 DNA: TGTGCCTGGAGTGTGTCGCAGGAAGCTGGCTACACCTTC.